Reported below is one T cell receptor (beta chain). In the original workflow: The assay estimated nucleated cells by amplifying reference gene primers. TCRdb's table, derived via immunoSEQ multiplex PCR, lists solely in-frame clones and lacks some. V and J calls and clone size follow that table, whereas D and trimming were derived from the DNA. This sample has under 70,000 clones, with approximately 92% found just once. The sample is drawn from a study of blood T cell repertoires in COVID-19. Whole-study context: Both acute and convalescent COVID-19 samples were obtained from the United States, Italy and Spain. T cells, B-cell-depleted T cells, or PBMCs provided the cDNA or gDNA that served as material.

The CDR3 is 17 amino acids. Germline values: CDR1 SGHRS, CDR2 YFSETQ. V gave up 0 bases and J gave up 1 base; unmatched junction bases: 8. The sequenced sample was peripheral blood. The chain employs TRBV5-1 and TRBJ1-2, with TRBD1 matching 8 bases. The TCR was taken from a human donor with active COVID-19. The donor label of this sample is uncertain. In nucleotides, the CDR3 is TGCGCCAGCAGCTTGGCGACAGGGGCCACCCTTAACTATGGCTACACCTTC. Amino acids: CASSLATGATLNYGYTF.